This TCR beta chain is from a study of blood T cell repertoires in COVID-19. Overall study: COVID-19 samples from acute and convalescent phases originated in the United States, Italy and Spain.

Trimming cost V 0 bases and J 4 bases, with 15 bases left between them. The length of the CDR3 is 16 residues. Germline CDR1 is LGHNA and CDR2 is YNFKEQ. Profiling relied on immunoSEQ multiplex PCR, and the TCRdb table lists in-frame clones only, not all of them. Of approximately 280,000 clones listed, approximately 81% are singletons. Cohorts were assigned according to the clinical history that participants reported. This clone came up a few times. The rearrangement uses TRBV4-2 and TRBJ1-2, with D hard to call. Sequenced: PBMCs or T cells enriched from blood (not recorded which). This receptor was obtained from a woman between 45 and 60 years old who had recovered from COVID-19. The CDR3 DNA reads as TGTGCCAGCAGCCAAGATTCGGCCGGAGGATCCTATGGCTACACCTTC. Residues: CASSQDSAGGSYGYTF.